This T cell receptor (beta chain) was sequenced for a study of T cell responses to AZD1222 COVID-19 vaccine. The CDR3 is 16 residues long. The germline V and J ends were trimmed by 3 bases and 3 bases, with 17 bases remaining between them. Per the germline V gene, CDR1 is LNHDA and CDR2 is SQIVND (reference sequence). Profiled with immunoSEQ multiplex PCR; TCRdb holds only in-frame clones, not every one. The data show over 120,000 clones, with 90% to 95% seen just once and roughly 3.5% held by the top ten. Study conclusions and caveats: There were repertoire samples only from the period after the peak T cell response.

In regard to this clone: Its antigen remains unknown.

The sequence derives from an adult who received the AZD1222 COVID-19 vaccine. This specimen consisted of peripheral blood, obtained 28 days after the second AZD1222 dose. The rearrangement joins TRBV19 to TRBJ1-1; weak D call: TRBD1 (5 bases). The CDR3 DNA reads TGTGCCAGTAGTATTTTGTTCGGGCAGGGTGACACTGAAGCTTTCTTT. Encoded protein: CASSILFGQGDTEAFF.